These T cell receptor beta chains were read from a single sample in a study of CD8 T cells in Susac syndrome. TCRdb re-derived calls from the immunoSEQ multiplex PCR reads in MiXCR, one entry per CDR3 protein. The repertoire has approximately 130,000 distinct CDR3 sequences, more than 75% of them found once; the top ten carry around 0.25%. The sample comprised CD8+ T cells from PBMCs. The receptors were gathered from a human donor with multiple sclerosis. Both conserved end residues are part of each CDR3. Fields, in order: D gene, J gene, V gene, clone size, CDR3 protein, CDR3 DNA. D genes are given only for firm matches. Size tells how often a clone was seen (once, few, many) or the class of an expanded clone, and some rows leave it out.

TRBD2 TRBJ2-2 TRBV7-9 - CASSPGLANTGELFF TGTGCCAGCAGCCCGGGACTAGCTAACACCGGGGAGCTGTTTTTT
TRBD1 TRBJ1-1 TRBV15 - CATSRGLGTGGDEAFF TGTGCCACCAGCAGAGGGTTAGGGACAGGGGGCGATGAAGCTTTCTTT
- TRBJ2-1 TRBV20-1 - CSAKRRESYNEQFF TGCAGTGCTAAGAGACGAGAGTCCTACAATGAGCAGTTCTTC
- TRBJ1-2 TRBV29-1 - CSVESRGLYGYTF TGCAGCGTTGAGTCGCGGGGTCTCTATGGCTACACCTTC
- TRBJ1-1 TRBV25-1 - CASSDPSRGGTEAFF TGTGCCAGCAGTGACCCATCCAGGGGTGGAACTGAAGCTTTCTTT
- TRBJ1-5 TRBV6-5 - CASSYKGGQPQHF TGTGCCAGCAGTTACAAGGGAGGCCAGCCCCAGCATTTT
- TRBJ1-2 TRBV5-1 - CASSPPGLGYGYTF TGCGCCAGCAGCCCACCGGGACTAGGCTATGGCTACACCTTC
TRBD1 TRBJ1-1 TRBV7-3 - CASSFDRVPAEAFF TGTGCCAGCAGCTTCGACAGGGTACCGGCTGAAGCTTTCTTT
- TRBJ2-2 TRBV7-9 - CASSGRGTGELFF TGTGCCAGCAGCGGACGAGGGACCGGGGAGCTGTTTTTT
TRBD2 TRBJ2-3 TRBV9 - CASSVLAGVPDTQYF TGTGCCAGCAGCGTCCTAGCGGGAGTACCAGATACGCAGTATTTT
- TRBJ2-2 TRBV14 - CASSQVPTANTGELFF TGTGCCAGCAGCCAAGTCCCAACAGCTAACACCGGGGAGCTGTTTTTT
TRBD1 TRBJ2-3 TRBV7-9 - CASAPLWGQGPDTQYF TGTGCCAGCGCACCCCTTTGGGGACAGGGTCCAGATACGCAGTATTTT
TRBD2 TRBJ2-1 TRBV29-1 - CSVRAGDYNEQFF TGCAGCGTTCGGGCGGGGGACTACAATGAGCAGTTCTTC
TRBD2 TRBJ2-7 TRBV7-3 few CASSFAGGAYEQYF TGTGCCAGCAGCTTCGCGGGAGGGGCCTACGAGCAGTACTTC
- TRBJ2-4 TRBV14 - CASSQGGDIQYF TGTGCCAGCAGCCAAGGGGGGGACATTCAGTACTTC
- TRBJ2-7 TRBV5-6 - CASSLSGRYPYEQYF TGTGCCAGCAGCTTGAGTGGGAGGTATCCCTACGAGCAGTACTTC
- TRBJ1-2 TRBV12-5 - CASGPHHYGYTF TGTGCTAGTGGTCCCCATCACTATGGCTACACCTTC
TRBD2 TRBJ2-7 TRBV13 - CASSWGLAEGDLYEQYF TGTGCCAGCAGCTGGGGACTAGCGGAGGGGGATCTCTACGAGCAGTACTTC
TRBD2 TRBJ2-2 TRBV27 - CASRRELGTGELFF TGTGCCAGCAGGCGGGAGTTGGGCACCGGGGAGCTGTTTTTT
- TRBJ2-6 TRBV27 - CASSPSMTGANVLTF TGTGCCAGCAGTCCCTCTATGACCGGGGCCAACGTCCTGACTTTC
- TRBJ2-5 TRBV6-1 few CASSDSLGARETQYF TGTGCCAGCAGTGACTCCCTGGGGGCGCGAGAGACCCAGTACTTC
- TRBJ2-7 TRBV27 - CASSFQVFYEQYF TGTGCCAGCAGTTTTCAGGTCTTCTACGAGCAGTACTTC
TRBD1 TRBJ1-2 TRBV23-1 - CASSPPEGADYGYTF TGCGCCAGCAGTCCGCCCGAGGGGGCAGACTATGGCTACACCTTC
- TRBJ1-1 TRBV19 - CATRKSWDTEAFF TGTGCCACCAGAAAGAGTTGGGACACTGAAGCTTTCTTT
TRBD1 TRBJ2-2 TRBV12-3/TRBV12-4 - CASTERTGWTGELFF TGTGCCAGCACCGAGAGGACAGGGTGGACCGGGGAGCTGTTTTTT
- TRBJ1-1 TRBV12-3/TRBV12-4 - CASSPTGPGSAFF TGTGCCAGCAGTCCTACGGGACCGGGGTCAGCTTTCTTT
TRBD1 TRBJ2-3 TRBV24-1 - CAIRTGGDPSTQYF TGTGCCATTCGGACAGGGGGCGACCCCAGTACGCAGTATTTT
- TRBJ2-1 TRBV6-5 - CASTLRGNNEQFF TGTGCCAGCACCTTAAGGGGGAACAATGAGCAGTTCTTC
- TRBJ1-2 TRBV5-1 - CASSLSWNGDYGYTF TGCGCCAGCAGCTTGTCGTGGAACGGGGACTATGGCTACACCTTC
- TRBJ2-5 TRBV9 - CASSVETGAWTQYF TGTGCCAGCAGCGTAGAGACAGGCGCATGGACCCAGTACTTC
- TRBJ2-7 TRBV27 few CASSFKVYYEQYF TGTGCCAGCAGTTTTAAGGTCTACTACGAGCAGTACTTC